The 9 T cell receptor beta chains in this list originate from one sample, sequenced in a study of cytomegalovirus exposure and HLA in healthy donors. PCR amplification relied on 60 Vbeta primers (plus 13 Jbeta primers). The table came from immunoSEQ multiplex PCR; TCRdb's copy has only in-frame clones and leaves some out. Seen here are 90,000 or so clones, 65% to 80% observed once, and the top ten hold 16%. Sequenced: PBMCs. These TCRs come from a woman aged 18 to 35 in good health and CMV-seropositive.

This clone was counted once. Other DNA sequences in the sample encode the same CDR3. The V and J genes are TRBV11-2 and TRBJ2-3, with a tentative D call TRBD1 (6 bases). The CDR3 runs to 15 residues. Trimming removed 0 bases at V and 6 bases at J, with 13 bases between. Germline CDR1 and CDR2: SGHAT and FQNNGV. CDR3 bases: TGTGCCAGCAGCTTAGAAGGGGCAGGGGCGGATACGCAGTATTTT. Translation: CASSLEGAGADTQYF.

V is TRBV20-1 and J is TRBJ2-1, with a weak D call TRBD2 (5 bases). Germline V CDR1 and CDR2: DFQATT, SNEGSKA (reference sequence). With 5 bases removed from V and 8 bases from J, the gap between germline ends came to 10 bases. The CDR3 sequence is 11 residues long. In DNA, the CDR3 is TGCAGTGCTCCCTCAGCGGATGAGCAGTTCTTC. As protein: CSAPSADEQFF.

The table lists this clone with a count of one. The rearrangement links TRBV6-4 to TRBJ2-4; D remains ambiguous. The CDR3 spans 16 residues. Germline-derived CDR1 and CDR2 are MRHNA and SNTAGT. V was clipped by 7 bases and J by 2 bases, with 18 bases between them. This chain's CDR3 is CASIPFGGLPKNIQYF. DNA for the CDR3: TGTGCCAGCATTCCCTTCGGTGGGCTGCCCAAAAACATTCAGTACTTC.

The chain joins TRBV7-9 to TRBJ1-6, with 7 bases identical to TRBD1. V trimming: 7 bases; J trimming: 9 bases; junction bases outside the gene matches: 9. Germline CDR1 is SEHNR and CDR2 is FQNEAQ (reference sequence). The CDR3 is made up of 14 amino acids. CDR3 coding DNA: TGTGCCAGCACCCTGACAGGGATCCCTTCACCCCTCCACTTT. It is translated as CASTLTGIPSPLHF.

The genes are TRBV7-2 and TRBJ2-7; D is perhaps TRBD2 (6 bases). The CDR3 loop spans 14 amino acids. Deletions cut 5 bases from V and 0 bases from J, with 11 bases between. Germline CDR1 is SGHTA and CDR2 is FQGNSA. In nucleotides, the CDR3 is TGTGCCAGCAGCGTGGGGGGAAGCTCCTACGAGCAGTACTTC. Encoded protein: CASSVGGSSYEQYF. Drawing the rest from reference TRBV7-2 and TRBJ2-7, the complete variable domain is GAGVSQSPSNKVTEKGKDVELRCDPISGHTALYWYRQSLGQGLEFLIYFQGNSAPDKSGLPSDRFSAERTGGSVSTLTIQRTQQEDSAVYLCASSVGGSSYEQYFGPGTRLTVT.

This chain joins TRBV2 and TRBJ2-1, with TRBD2 matching over 11 bases. CDR1 and CDR2 from the germline V gene are SNHLY and FYNNEI. Trimming took 3 bases from V and 7 from J; bases not matched to a gene: 5. This CDR3 region has 15 residues. DNA for the CDR3: TGTGCCAGCAGTGATACTAGCGGGAGAGGGAATGAGCAGTTCTTC. Its protein is CASSDTSGRGNEQFF. Full variable domain (outside the CDR3, taken from reference TRBV2 and TRBJ2-1): EPEVTQTPSHQVTQMGQEVILRCVPISNHLYFYWYRQILGQKVEFLVSFYNNEISEKSEIFDDQFSVERPDGSNFTLKIRSTKLEDSAMYFCASSDTSGRGNEQFFGPGTRLTVL.

This clone came up a few times. This chain links TRBV28 with TRBJ2-7; 10 nucleotides line up with TRBD1. The CDR3 covers 13 residues. The V gene's germline CDR1 is MDHEN and CDR2 SYDVKM. V was pared by 3 bases and J by 6 bases, with 2 bases of the junction left unmatched. CDR3 region: CASSFGTGVEQYF. CDR3 coding DNA: TGTGCCAGCAGTTTTGGGACAGGGGTCGAGCAGTACTTC.

The chain employs TRBV2 and TRBJ1-5; D might be TRBD1 (6 bases). V lost 7 bases and J 2 bases, leaving 6 bases between the germline ends. Germline CDR1 is SNHLY and CDR2 is FYNNEI. There are 12 residues in the CDR3. The DNA for the CDR3 is TGTGCCAGCAACAGGGGCAATCAGCCCCAGCATTTT. The encoded protein is CASNRGNQPQHF. The full variable domain, rest sourced from reference TRBV2 and TRBJ1-5, is EPEVTQTPSHQVTQMGQEVILRCVPISNHLYFYWYRQILGQKVEFLVSFYNNEISEKSEIFDDQFSVERPDGSNFTLKIRSTKLEDSAMYFCASNRGNQPQHFGDGTRLSIL.

This chain joins TRBV6-4 and TRBJ2-1; D is possibly TRBD2 (5 bases). The CDR3 is 13 residues long. V lost 3 bases to trimming and J lost 4 bases, with 7 bases between them. Per germline, CDR1 MRHNA and CDR2 SNTAGT. Here the CDR3 DNA reads TGTGCCAGCAGTGAGGGCGGGTACAATGAGCAGTTCTTC. Protein sequence: CASSEGGYNEQFF.